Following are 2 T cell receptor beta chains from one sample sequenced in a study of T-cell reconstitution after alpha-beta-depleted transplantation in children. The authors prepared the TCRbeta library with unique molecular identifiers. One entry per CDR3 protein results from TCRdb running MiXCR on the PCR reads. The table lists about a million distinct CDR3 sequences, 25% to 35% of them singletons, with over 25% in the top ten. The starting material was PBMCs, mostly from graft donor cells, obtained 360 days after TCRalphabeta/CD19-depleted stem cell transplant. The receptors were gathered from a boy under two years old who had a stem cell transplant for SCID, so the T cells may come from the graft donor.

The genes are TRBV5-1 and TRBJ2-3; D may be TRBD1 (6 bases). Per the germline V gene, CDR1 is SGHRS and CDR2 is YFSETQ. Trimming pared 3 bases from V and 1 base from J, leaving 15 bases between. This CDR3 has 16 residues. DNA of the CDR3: TGCGCCAGCAGCTCTGGGACACCATGGGGCACAGATACGCAGTATTTT. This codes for CASSSGTPWGTDTQYF.

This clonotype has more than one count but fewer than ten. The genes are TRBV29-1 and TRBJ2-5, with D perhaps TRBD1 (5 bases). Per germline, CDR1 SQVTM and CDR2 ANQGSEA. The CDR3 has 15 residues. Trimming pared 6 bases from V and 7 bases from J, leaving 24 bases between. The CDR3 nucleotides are TGCAGCGTCGCAGCCGACAGCCCACGCCTGGGGACCCAGTACTTC. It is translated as CSVAADSPRLGTQYF.